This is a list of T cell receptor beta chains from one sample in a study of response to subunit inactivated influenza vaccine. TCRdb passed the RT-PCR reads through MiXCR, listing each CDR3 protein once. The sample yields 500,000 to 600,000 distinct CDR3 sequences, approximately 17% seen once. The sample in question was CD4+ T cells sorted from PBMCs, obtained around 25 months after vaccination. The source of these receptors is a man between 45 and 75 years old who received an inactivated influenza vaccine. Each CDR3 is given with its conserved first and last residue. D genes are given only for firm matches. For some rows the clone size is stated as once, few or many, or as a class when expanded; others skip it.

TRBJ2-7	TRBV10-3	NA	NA	TGTGCCAGTGAAGGGGGTCGGTCTAAAGAGCAGTACTTC	CASEGGRSKEQYF
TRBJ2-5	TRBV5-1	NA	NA	TGCGCCAGCAGCTTGGCCTTCGTTGAGACCCAGTACTTC	CASSLAFVETQYF
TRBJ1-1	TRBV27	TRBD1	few	TGTGCCAGCAGTCCAACTTACCGATGGACAGGGAGGACTGAAGCTTTCTTT	CASSPTYRWTGRTEAFF
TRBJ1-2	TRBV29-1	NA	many	TGCAGCGTCAATGGACGGGGCGGTGGCTACACCTTC	CSVNGRGGGYTF
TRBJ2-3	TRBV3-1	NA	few	TGTGCCAGCAGCCAAGTTAAGGGGCGAGATACGCAGTATTTT	CASSQVKGRDTQYF
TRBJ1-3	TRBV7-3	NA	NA	TGTGCCAGCAGCGCAGACGGAAACACCATATATTTT	CASSADGNTIYF
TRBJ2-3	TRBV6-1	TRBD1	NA	TGTGCCAGCAGTGAGGGGTGGACAGGGGATTGGAGGGGCAATCAGCCCCAGTATTTT	CASSEGWTGDWRGNQPQYF
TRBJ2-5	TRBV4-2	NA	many	TGTGCCAGCAGCCAAGATCGAGAGACCCAGTACTTC	CASSQDRETQYF
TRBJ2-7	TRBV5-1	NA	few	TGCGCCAGCAGCTTGGTATCGAGGGACTACGAGCAGTACTTC	CASSLVSRDYEQYF
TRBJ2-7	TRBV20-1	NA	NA	TGCAGTGCTACCAGGGAGGTGGTCGAGCAGTACTTC	CSATREVVEQYF
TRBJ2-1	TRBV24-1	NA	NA	TGTGCCACCAGTGACCCCATGCGTTCCTACAATGAGCAGTTCTTC	CATSDPMRSYNEQFF
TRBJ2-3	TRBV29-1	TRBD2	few	TGCAGCGCCTCGGAACCGGGACTAGCGAGGACAGATACGCAGTATTTT	CSASEPGLARTDTQYF
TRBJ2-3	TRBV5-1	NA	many	TGCGCCAGCAGCTTGGTAACGACAGATACGCAGTATTTT	CASSLVTTDTQYF
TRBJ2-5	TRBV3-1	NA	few	TGTGCCAGCAGCCAAGGTTCCTTCGGGACCCAGTACTTC	CASSQGSFGTQYF
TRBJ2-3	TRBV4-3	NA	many	TGCGCCAGCAGCCAACTGGGGGGATTCACAGATACGCAGTATTTT	CASSQLGGFTDTQYF
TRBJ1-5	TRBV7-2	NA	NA	TGTGCCAGCAGCCCCGACCGGACGGCGAATCAGCCCCAGCATTTT	CASSPDRTANQPQHF
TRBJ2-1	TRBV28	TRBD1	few	TGTGCCAGCAGTTCAGGGGGACGGGGCTCCTACAATGAGCAGTTCTTC	CASSSGGRGSYNEQFF
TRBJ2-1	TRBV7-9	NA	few	TGTGCCAGCAGCAAGGGGCGAAGGTCCTACAATGAGCAGTTCTTC	CASSKGRRSYNEQFF
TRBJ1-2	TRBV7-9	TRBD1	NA	TGTGCCAGCAGCCATAAACAGGGGCCGGACTATGGCTACACCTTC	CASSHKQGPDYGYTF